The 13 T cell receptor beta chains below were found in one sample sequenced in a study of control samples from healthy donors and cancer patients. TCRdb's copy holds only in-frame clones and misses some; the assay was immunoSEQ multiplex PCR. The table records fewer than 130,000 clones, approximately 88% of them present only once. The sample taken for sequencing was PBMCs. The source is a woman aged 60-75 years with lung cancer.

This clone was observed a few times. V is TRBV11-2 and J is TRBJ2-7; D is unresolved. Germline V CDR1 and CDR2: SGHAT, FQNNGV. V lost 2 bases and J lost 2, with 10 bases in between. This CDR3 is 14 amino acids long. The CDR3 nucleotides read TGTGCCAGCAGCTTAAGTTTATCCGCCTACGAGCAGTACTTC. Amino acid sequence: CASSLSLSAYEQYF.

The chain has TRBV5-1 and TRBJ1-4, with D unclear. Trimming stripped 0 bases from V and 8 bases from J, with 14 bases between. Germline loops: CDR1 SGHRS, CDR2 YFSETQ. This CDR3 is built from 15 residues. The CDR3 spells CASSLEADAGEKLFF. As DNA, the CDR3 is TGCGCCAGCAGCTTGGAGGCCGACGCTGGCGAAAAACTGTTTTTT.

The chain is built from TRBV19 and TRBJ2-5, with a possible D match to TRBD2 (5 bases). The V end lost 5 bases, the J end lost 2 bases, and 9 bases lay between the germline ends. CDR1 LNHDA and CDR2 SQIVND come from the germline V gene (reference sequence). The CDR3 spans 13 residues. CDR3 in DNA: TGTGCCAGTAGTTTCGGGGATCAAGAGACCCAGTACTTC. It encodes CASSFGDQETQYF.

The V gene is TRBV2, the J gene TRBJ2-6, with no clear D. Germline CDR1 reads SNHLY; CDR2 reads FYNNEI. This CDR3 region has 15 residues. The V and J ends lost 8 bases and 0 bases respectively, with 11 bases between them. CDR3 sequence (DNA): TGTGCCAGCGGAAGACTGGTCTCTGGGGCCAACGTCCTGACTTTC. Translating gives CASGRLVSGANVLTF.

This chain connects TRBV5-6 to TRBJ2-4; 12 bases align to TRBD1. The CDR3 length is 16 residues. Germline assignment: CDR1 SGHDT and CDR2 YYEEEE. The V segment lost 6 bases and the J segment 6 bases; nucleotides outside the gene matches: 10. CDR3 nucleotides: TGTGCCAGCACCACTGCGGGACAGGGGGCGATAAACATTCAGTACTTC. This gives the protein CASTTAGQGAINIQYF. Looking up the rest from reference TRBV5-6 and TRBJ2-4 gives the full variable domain: DAGVTQSPTHLIKTRGQQVTLRCSPKSGHDTVSWYQQALGQGPQFIFQYYEEEERQRGNFPDRFSGHQFPNYSSELNVNALLLGDSALYLCASTTAGQGAINIQYFGAGTRLSVL.

The V gene is TRBV2, the J gene TRBJ1-3; maybe TRBD1 (6 bases). Germline V gene data show CDR1 as SNHLY and CDR2 as FYNNEI. CDR3 length: 14 amino acids. V shed 2 bases and J shed 2 bases, with 7 bases lying between them. CDR3 amino acids: CASSERTAGNTIYF. DNA of the CDR3: TGTGCCAGCAGTGAACGGACAGCTGGAAACACCATATATTTT.

V is TRBV15 and J is TRBJ2-1; D is unresolved. Looked up from germline, CDR1 is LNHNV and CDR2 is YYDKDF (reference sequence). Deletions cut 3 bases from V and 3 bases from J, with 0 bases between. CDR3 length: 11 amino acids. CDR3 protein: CATSSYNEQFF. The CDR3 DNA sequence: TGTGCCACCAGCAGCTACAATGAGCAGTTCTTC. The entire variable domain, with the rest obtained from reference TRBV15 and TRBJ2-1, is as follows: DAMVIQNPRYQVTQFGKPVTLSCSQTLNHNVMYWYQQKSSQAPKLLFHYYDKDFNNEADTPDNFQSRRPNTSFCFLDIRSPGLGDTAMYLCATSSYNEQFFGPGTRLTVL.

The chain combines TRBV3-1 (or the pseudogene TRBV3-2) with TRBJ2-1; 7 bases are a match to TRBD2. The CDR3 runs 14 residues. The junction had 7 bases not matched to a gene; V was cut back by 4 bases and J by 7 bases. Germline assignment: CDR1 LGHDT and CDR2 YNNKEL (reference sequence). CDR3 protein: CASSPAGVRNEQFF. The CDR3, as DNA: TGTGCCAGCAGCCCCGCGGGAGTCCGGAATGAGCAGTTCTTC.

The V and J genes are TRBV5-1 and TRBJ1-1; D is uncertain. The CDR3 runs to 14 residues. V was trimmed by 0 bases and J by 1 base, leaving 7 bases between them. Germline V gene lookup returns CDR1 SGHRS and CDR2 YFSETQ. CDR3 in DNA: TGCGCCAGCAGCTTGGCGCCAGGGAACACTGAAGCTTTCTTT. It specifies CASSLAPGNTEAFF.

The chain joins TRBV19 to TRBJ2-4; D uncertain. The germline CDR1 and CDR2 sequences are LNHDA and SQIVND (reference sequence). V shed 7 bases and J shed 1 base, with 14 bases lying between them. The CDR3 is made up of 15 amino acids. The DNA for the CDR3 is TGTGCCAGTACTCCGACATTCGCGGCCAAAAACATTCAGTACTTC. Its protein product is CASTPTFAAKNIQYF.

The rearrangement joins TRBV5-1 to TRBJ2-1; 9 bases match TRBD2. Looked up from germline, CDR1 is SGHRS and CDR2 is YFSETQ. The CDR3 has 16 amino acids. V lost 4 bases, J lost 3 bases, and 8 bases stayed unmatched. The CDR3 bases are TGCGCCAGCAGCCCCTCAGCGGGGGGACTCTACAATGAGCAGTTCTTC. It translates to CASSPSAGGLYNEQFF.

This chain uses TRBV5-1 with TRBJ2-7, with TRBD1 matching 7 bases. The junction had 10 bases not matched to a gene; V was cut back by 2 bases and J by 5 bases. From germline, CDR1 is SGHRS and CDR2 YFSETQ. This CDR3 is 15 amino acids long. CDR3 residues: CASSFVDRAVHEQYF. The CDR3 DNA reads TGCGCCAGCAGCTTTGTCGACAGGGCGGTTCACGAGCAGTACTTC.

V and J are TRBV6-5 and TRBJ1-2; D remains unclear. Germline values: CDR1 MNHEY, CDR2 SVGAGI. Trimming removed 7 bases from V and 4 bases from J, with 10 bases in between. This CDR3 has 12 amino acids. The CDR3 DNA sequence: TGTGCCAGCAATGGCCAAGCCTATGGCTACACCTTC. It yields the protein CASNGQAYGYTF.